Listed here are 18 T cell receptor beta chains from one sample, sequenced in a study of beta chain features in type 1 diabetes. TCRB transcripts that were expressed got sequenced, as all of the isolated RNA had been reverse transcribed. TCRdb's copy holds only in-frame clones and misses some; the assay was immunoSEQ multiplex PCR. Of 900,000 or so clones listed, around a sixth were seen once; the top ten hold 0.023%. The sequenced material came from naive CD4+ T cells from blood. Receptors were obtained from a woman aged 18-29 years in good health.

The V gene is TRBV28, the J gene TRBJ1-5, with TRBD1 identical over 7 bases. The CDR3 runs to 14 residues. The germline gives CDR1 MDHEN, CDR2 SYDVKM. The V segment lost 10 bases and the J segment 2 bases; nucleotides outside the gene matches: 8. The CDR3 reads CATRRGTGNQPQHF. DNA of the CDR3: TGTGCCACCCGACGGGGGACAGGCAATCAGCCCCAGCATTTT.

This clone appeared a few times. The V gene is TRBV27, the J gene TRBJ2-2, with D possibly TRBD1 on 6 matching bases. The length of the CDR3 is 14 residues. From germline, CDR1 is MNHEY and CDR2 SMNVEV (reference sequence). V shed 3 bases and J shed 7 bases, with 12 bases lying between them. DNA of the CDR3: TGTGCCAGCAGTTTCCAGGTGGACAGCGGGGAGCTGTTTTTT. It is translated as CASSFQVDSGELFF.

The rearrangement joins TRBV29-1 to TRBJ2-5; TRBD2 matches at 8 bases. The CDR3 has 15 amino acids. CDR1 and CDR2 (germline): SQVTM, ANQGSEA. V was pared by 4 bases and J by 5 bases, with 12 bases of the junction left unmatched. Written as DNA, the CDR3 is TGCAGCGTTGGGGTTAGCGGGGCGGCCTTGGAGACCCAGTACTTC. It specifies CSVGVSGAALETQYF.

The J gene is TRBJ2-2, the V gene TRBV6-1, with TRBD1 matching over 8 bases. Germline CDR1 and CDR2: MNHNS and SASEGT. After removal of 4 bases from V and 4 bases from J, the junction contained 8 bases not matched to a gene. The CDR3 covers 16 residues. This CDR3 is CASSADDRGVTGELFF. Here the CDR3 DNA reads TGTGCCAGCAGTGCTGACGACAGGGGCGTCACCGGGGAGCTGTTTTTT.

This sequence joins TRBV2 and TRBJ2-1; D is unclear. Looked up from germline, CDR1 is SNHLY and CDR2 is FYNNEI. Trimming removed 6 bases from V and 3 bases from J, with 6 bases in between. The CDR3 has 12 residues. CDR3 region: CASSGSYNEQFF. The CDR3 DNA reads as TGTGCCAGCAGCGGTAGCTACAATGAGCAGTTCTTC.

This clone was counted only a few times. V usage is TRBV6-5 and J usage is TRBJ2-1; 8 bases fit TRBD2. In germline, CDR1 is MNHEY, CDR2 SVGAGI. V lost 4 bases to trimming and J lost 5 bases; unmatched junction nucleotides: 10. The CDR3 has 16 amino acids. The CDR3 nucleotides read TGTGCCAGCAGTTTTGTCCCGGGGGGGTCCAACAATGAGCAGTTCTTC. This codes for CASSFVPGGSNNEQFF.

The rearrangement links TRBV27 to TRBJ2-7, with 13 bases fitting TRBD2. This CDR3 contains 16 residues. CDR1 and CDR2 from the germline V gene are MNHEY and SMNVEV (reference sequence). The V segment lost 6 bases and the J segment 1 base; nucleotides outside the gene matches: 6. This chain's CDR3 is CASRLAGGPRSYEQYF. The CDR3, as DNA: TGTGCCAGCAGACTAGCGGGAGGGCCGCGGTCCTACGAGCAGTACTTC.

The rearrangement links TRBV5-1 to TRBJ2-5, with a weak D call TRBD1 (5 bases). Germline CDR1 and CDR2: SGHRS and YFSETQ. The V and J ends lost 4 bases and 5 bases respectively, with 9 bases between them. The CDR3 length is 12 residues. CDR3 in amino acids: CASSRGTETQYF. CDR3 nucleotide sequence: TGCGCCAGCAGCAGGGGAACCGAGACCCAGTACTTC.

This clone was seen a few times. This chain joins TRBV2 and TRBJ2-1, with TRBD1 matching over 7 bases. Losses at the gene ends were 5 bases for V and 0 bases for J; bases not matched to a gene: 7. The CDR3 contains 16 residues. Germline V gene data show CDR1 as SNHLY and CDR2 as FYNNEI. Here the CDR3 DNA reads TGTGCCAGCAGTTGGACAGGATTGAGCTCCTACAATGAGCAGTTCTTC. Amino acids: CASSWTGLSSYNEQFF.

The V and J genes are TRBV7-3 and TRBJ1-1, with D uncertain. The CDR3 runs 16 residues. CDR1 SGHTA and CDR2 FQGTGA come from the germline V gene. Between the trimmed V and J ends, which lost 2 bases and 0 bases, there was a span of 13 bases. CDR3: CASSLVGRSMNTEAFF. The CDR3 nucleotides read TGTGCCAGCAGCTTAGTTGGGAGGAGCATGAACACTGAAGCTTTCTTT.

This rearrangement joins TRBV10-3 to TRBJ2-1; possible D gene TRBD2, 6 bases. CDR3 length: 17 amino acids. Trimming took off 10 bases at V and 5 bases at J, with 27 bases between the two ends. The germline CDR1 and CDR2 sequences are ENHRY and SYGVKD. The chain's CDR3 is CATGGKRWGDSNNEQFF. In nucleotides, the CDR3 is TGTGCCACCGGGGGTAAACGGTGGGGGGATTCAAACAATGAGCAGTTCTTC.

This clone was detected only a few times. The chain carries TRBV6-5 and TRBJ2-1, with D possibly TRBD2 on 5 matching bases. Germline lookup yields CDR1 MNHEY and CDR2 SVGAGI. The CDR3 is made up of 15 amino acids. Trimming left V 9 bases short and J 1 base short, with 16 bases between. CDR3 in amino acids: CASATEGVSYNEQFF. In nucleotides, the CDR3 is TGTGCCAGTGCCACTGAGGGTGTTTCCTACAATGAGCAGTTCTTC.

V usage is TRBV14 and J usage is TRBJ2-5, with TRBD1 matching 11 bases. There are 14 residues in the CDR3. Trimming at V came to 6 bases and at J to 5 bases, leaving 5 bases not matched to a gene. Germline loops: CDR1 SGHDN, CDR2 FVKESK. The CDR3, as DNA: TGTGCCAGCAGTCGGACAGGGGGCCGGGAGACCCAGTACTTC. Its protein is CASSRTGGRETQYF.

This clone turned up a few times. CDR3 nucleotide sequence: TGTGCCAGCAATGGTCAAAATCAGCCCCAGCATTTT. Its protein is CASNGQNQPQHF. This chain joins TRBV6-1 and TRBJ1-5; D call uncertain. V was pared by 7 bases and J by 4 bases, with 8 bases between. There are 12 residues in the CDR3. CDR1 MNHNS and CDR2 SASEGT come from the germline V gene.

This clone was found a few times. The chain couples TRBV2 to TRBJ2-1; 8 bases are a match to TRBD1. Germline-derived CDR1 and CDR2 are SNHLY and FYNNEI. The trim removed 6 bases at V and 14 bases at J, leaving 12 bases unmatched. The CDR3 is made up of 13 amino acids. In DNA, the CDR3 is TGTGCCAGCAGGAAAGTTTCCGGGACAGGCGAGTTCTTC. It yields the protein CASRKVSGTGEFF.

The J gene is TRBJ2-7, the V gene TRBV4-3, with D tentatively TRBD2 (5 bases). The V end was cut by 2 bases, the J end by 9 bases, with 14 bases between. Looked up from germline, CDR1 is LGHNA and CDR2 is YSLEER. This CDR3 region has 13 residues. The CDR3 DNA follows: TGCGCCAGCAGCCAATTCCTAGAGAGGGTGCAGTACTTC. Translated: CASSQFLERVQYF.

The chain carries TRBV6-4 and TRBJ1-5; TRBD1 matches at 11 bases. This CDR3 is built from 18 residues. V lost 6 bases to trimming and J lost 7 bases; unmatched junction nucleotides: 17. Germline V gene sequence: CDR1 MRHNA, CDR2 SNTAGT. DNA for the CDR3: TGTGCCAGCAGAGATCGGCCGGAATGGACAGGGGGCGGGCAGCCCCAGCATTTT. Its protein product is CASRDRPEWTGGGQPQHF.

The chain uses TRBV5-4 and TRBJ2-1, with 9 positions matching TRBD1. J was trimmed by 8 bases and V by 5 bases; bases with no gene match: 5. Germline CDR1 SGHNT, CDR2 YYREEE (reference sequence). The CDR3 loop spans 13 amino acids. For the CDR3, the DNA is TGTGCCAGCAGGTTTACAGGGGGCGATGAGCAGTTCTTC. It yields the protein CASRFTGGDEQFF.